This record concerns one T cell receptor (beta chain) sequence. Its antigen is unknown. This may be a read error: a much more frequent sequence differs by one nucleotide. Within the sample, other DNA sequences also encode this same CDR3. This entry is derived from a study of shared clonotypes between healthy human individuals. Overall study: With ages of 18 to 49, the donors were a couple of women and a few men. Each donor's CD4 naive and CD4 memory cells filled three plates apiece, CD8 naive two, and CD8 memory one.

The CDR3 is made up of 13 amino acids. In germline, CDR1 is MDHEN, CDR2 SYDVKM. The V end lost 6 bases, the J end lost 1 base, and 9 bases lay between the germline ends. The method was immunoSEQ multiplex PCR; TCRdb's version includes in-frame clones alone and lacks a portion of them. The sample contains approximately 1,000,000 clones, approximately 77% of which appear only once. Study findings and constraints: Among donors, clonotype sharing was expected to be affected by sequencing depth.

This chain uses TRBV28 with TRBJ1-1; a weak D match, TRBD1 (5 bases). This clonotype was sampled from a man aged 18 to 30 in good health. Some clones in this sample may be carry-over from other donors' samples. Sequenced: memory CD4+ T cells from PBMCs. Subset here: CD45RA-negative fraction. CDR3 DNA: TGTGCCAGCAGGGGGCAGGGGAACACTGAAGCTTTCTTT. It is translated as CASRGQGNTEAFF. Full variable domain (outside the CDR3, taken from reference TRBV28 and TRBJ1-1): DVKVTQSSRYLVKRTGEKVFLECVQDMDHENMFWYRQDPGLGLRLIYFSYDVKMKEKGDIPEGYSVSREKKERFSLILESASTNQTSMYLCASRGQGNTEAFFGQGTRLTVV.